There are many counts of the clone carrying this T cell receptor (beta chain). Its antigen remains unknown. The read ends 3 residues early relative to the CDR3; the germline J gene fills the gap. CVID and control samples used equivalent genomic DNA input. Produced via immunoSEQ multiplex PCR; TCRdb's table is partial and in-frame only. This table holds about 60,000 clones with no singletons; the top ten claim approximately 1.7%. The data stem from a study of T cell clonality in common variable immunodeficiency. Study results and caveats: In common variable immunodeficiency, TCR beta chains reportedly carried fewer deletions and N-nucleotide insertions. The cause of increased CVID clonality remains unclear without subpopulation sequencing. Compared with controls, CVID subjects had fewer shared TCRbeta clones.

The CDR3 spans 17 residues. V dropped 3 bases and J dropped 7; count of bases not matched to a gene: 8. CDR1 is MDHEN, CDR2 SYDVKM, per germline. This sequence joins TRBV28 and TRBJ2-1; 14 bases map to TRBD2. The sequencing sample was made of peripheral blood mononuclear cells. This TCR derives from a person between 18 and 75 years old in good health. CDR3 in amino acids: CASSFLSGTSGSNEQFF. The sequenced part of the CDR3 DNA is TGTGCCAGCAGTTTTTTGTCCGGGACTAGCGGGAGTAATGAG.